The source of this T cell receptor beta chain is a study of blood T cell repertoires in COVID-19. At the level of the study: Samples representing acute and convalescent COVID-19 were sourced from the United States, Italy and Spain. PBMCs, B-cell-depleted T cells, or T cells were the source of the cDNA or gDNA that made up the material.

The CDR3 is made up of 16 amino acids. V was clipped by 4 bases and J by 7 bases; unmatched bases: 9. The germline V gene encodes CDR1 LGHDT and CDR2 YNNKEL (reference sequence). Original processing notes: The authors estimated nucleated cell counts from reference gene primer amplification. Only in-frame clones appear in the TCRdb table, and some are missing; sequencing was by immunoSEQ multiplex PCR. That table furnishes V, J and clone size, whereas the DNA furnished D and trimming. Altogether 100,000 to 150,000 clones are present, about nine tenths being singletons, with the ten largest covering almost 4.5%.

This receptor was identified in a man aged 40-50 years with acute or convalescent COVID-19. This chain connects TRBV3-1 (or the pseudogene TRBV3-2) to TRBJ2-1; 11 bases fit TRBD2. The sample consisted of peripheral blood. In DNA form, the CDR3 reads TGTGCCAGCAGCCCATTAACTAGCGGGGGTCGGAATGAGCAGTTCTTC. Encoded protein: CASSPLTSGGRNEQFF.